Listed here are 18 T cell receptor beta chains from one sample, sequenced in a study of Ad26.COV2.S vaccination and SARS-CoV-2 variants (dated by TCRdb to the early 2020s). Receptors were amplified or captured by the immunoSEQ multiplex PCR assay. TCRdb stores this immuneACCESS table with in-frame sequences only. Part of the clones is absent; in the studies checked, under half of the shortfall reflects unresolved V genes, and no reason is known for the rest. In this sample the table shows approximately 460,000 clones, 80% to 90% of which occur a single time. More than 1.5% of the sample comes from the top ten. What the treatment or condition label conveys for this sample: roughly 18 received Ad26.COV2.S at low or high dose, single or two shots; a few received placebo; per-sample allocation not given. For vaccine and placebo recipients, repertoires were sequenced using samples collected on day 63 after the first injection.

The sample consisted of peripheral blood, taken in a trial of Ad26.COV2.S vaccine versus placebo. Receptors were obtained from a person between 18 and 65 years old who received the Ad26.COV2.S COVID-19 vaccine or a placebo.

The chain links TRBV7-9 to TRBJ2-1; possibly TRBD1 or TRBD2 for D (5 bases each). The CDR3 spans 13 residues. CDR1 is SEHNR and CDR2 is FQNEAQ in the germline V gene (reference sequence). V was pared by 5 bases and J by 8 bases, with 13 bases between. CDR3 protein: CASSRGVADEQFF. CDR3 DNA: TGTGCCAGCAGCCGAGGGGTGGCGGATGAGCAGTTCTTC.

The CDR3 here is CASSQDPGGRYGYTF. The CDR3 bases are TGTGCCAGCAGCCAAGACCCAGGGGGCAGGTATGGCTACACCTTC. This chain connects TRBV3-1 (or the pseudogene TRBV3-2) to TRBJ1-2; 8 bases line up with TRBD1. The J segment lost 5 bases and the V segment lost 0 bases, leaving 5 bases of the junction unmatched. Germline assignment: CDR1 LGHDT and CDR2 YNNKEL (reference sequence). The CDR3 totals 15 residues.

The chain has TRBV7-9 and TRBJ1-2; a possible D gene is TRBD1 (5 bases). Trimming cost V 7 bases and J 8 bases, with 20 bases left between them. Germline-derived CDR1 and CDR2 are SEHNR and FQNEAQ (reference sequence). The CDR3 has 14 residues. The DNA for the CDR3 is TGTGCCAGCACAACAATTGGGACTTATGAGGGCTACACCTTC. Translation gives CASTTIGTYEGYTF.

This chain connects TRBV12-3 or TRBV12-4 to TRBJ2-5; D is possibly TRBD1 or TRBD2 (5 bases each). The CDR3 extends over 13 amino acids. V lost 2 bases, J lost 4 bases, and 8 bases lay in between. The CDR3 DNA is TGTGCCAGCAGTTTACGGGACCGAGAGACCCAGTACTTC. It encodes CASSLRDRETQYF.

The J gene is TRBJ2-1, the V gene TRBV7-9, with 7 positions matching TRBD2. Per germline, CDR1 SEHNR and CDR2 FQNEAQ (reference sequence). This CDR3 spans 16 amino acids. Unmatched junction bases numbered 16, after V lost 5 bases and J lost 9 bases. The CDR3 is CASSPQREGVWGEQFF. The CDR3, as DNA: TGTGCCAGCAGCCCCCAGAGGGAGGGAGTTTGGGGTGAGCAGTTCTTC.

Regarding this clone: Other DNA sequences in the sample encode the same CDR3. The chain carries TRBV18 and TRBJ1-1; D gene unclear. The V end was cut by 2 bases, the J end by 0 bases, with 4 bases between. The CDR3 loop spans 13 amino acids. The germline CDR1 and CDR2 sequences are KGHSH and LQKENI. The CDR3: CASSPGLNTEAFF. CDR3 nucleotides: TGTGCCAGCTCACCAGGGCTGAACACTGAAGCTTTCTTT.

This clone was observed once. The chain has TRBV3-1 (or the pseudogene TRBV3-2) and TRBJ1-3, with 7 positions matching TRBD1. Germline CDR1 LGHDT, CDR2 YNNKEL (reference sequence). The trim removed 4 bases at V and 0 bases at J, leaving 3 bases unmatched. This CDR3 is built from 15 residues. The CDR3 sequence is CASSLTGDSGNTIYF. The CDR3, as DNA: TGTGCCAGCAGCCTTACAGGGGACTCTGGAAACACCATATATTTT.

This chain's CDR3 is CATSDSLQGGDEAFF. The DNA of the CDR3 is TGTGCCACCAGTGATTCTCTCCAGGGTGGGGATGAAGCTTTCTTT. The chain employs TRBV24-1 and TRBJ1-1; TRBD1 might be the D (5 bases). Deletions cut 2 bases from V and 7 bases from J, with 16 bases between. The CDR3 totals 15 residues. The germline gives CDR1 KGHDR, CDR2 SFDVKD.

The rearrangement joins TRBV3-1 (or the pseudogene TRBV3-2) to TRBJ1-4, with D uncertain. V was clipped by 1 base and J by 8 bases, with 14 bases between them. Germline values: CDR1 LGHDT, CDR2 YNNKEL (reference sequence). CDR3 length: 15 residues. The CDR3 sequence: CASSQVLTGWEKLFF. The CDR3 coding sequence is TGTGCCAGCAGCCAAGTTCTAACGGGTTGGGAAAAACTGTTTTTT.

This chain joins TRBV6-1 and TRBJ2-4; 11 bases are shared with TRBD2. The length of the CDR3 is 13 residues. CDR1 MNHNS and CDR2 SASEGT come from the germline V gene. V trimming: 7 bases; J trimming: 8 bases; junction bases outside the gene matches: 4. The CDR3 region is CASTLAGGDIQYF. The CDR3 DNA follows: TGTGCCAGCACCCTAGCGGGAGGAGACATTCAGTACTTC.

The V gene is TRBV9, the J gene TRBJ1-6; possible D gene TRBD1, 6 bases. The CDR3 runs to 15 residues. Deletions cut 5 bases from V and 0 bases from J, with 9 bases between. Germline assignment: CDR1 SGDLS and CDR2 YYNGEE. CDR3 DNA sequence: TGTGCCAGCAGTACAGGGAGCTCCTATAATTCACCCCTCCACTTT. Protein sequence: CASSTGSSYNSPLHF.

V gene TRBV5-8 combines with J gene TRBJ1-1; D may be TRBD1 (5 bases). The CDR3 consists of 14 residues. Germline V gives CDR1 SGHTS, CDR2 YDEGEE. V gave up 3 bases and J gave up 4 bases, with 13 bases separating them. The CDR3 DNA follows: TGTGCCAGCAGCTGGCAGGGTCGGGGCACTGAAGCTTTCTTT. It is translated as CASSWQGRGTEAFF.

This clone appeared once. V gene TRBV7-9 combines with J gene TRBJ2-1; no firm D call. Germline V gene sequence: CDR1 SEHNR, CDR2 FQNEAQ (reference sequence). Trimming cost V 2 bases and J 5 bases, with 7 bases left between them. This CDR3 contains 13 residues. The CDR3 spells CASSLMSHNEQFF. The CDR3 DNA follows: TGTGCCAGCAGCTTAATGTCCCACAATGAGCAGTTCTTC. Drawing the rest from reference TRBV7-9 and TRBJ2-1, the complete variable domain is DTGVSQNPRHKITKRGQNVTFRCDPISEHNRLYWYRQTLGQGPEFLTYFQNEAQLEKSRLLSDRFSAERPKGSFSTLEIQRTEQGDSAMYLCASSLMSHNEQFFGPGTRLTVL.

The chain is built from TRBV7-8 and TRBJ2-1; perhaps TRBD2 as D (5 bases). Between the trimmed V and J ends, which lost 5 bases and 10 bases, there was a span of 18 bases. This CDR3 contains 14 residues. Germline CDR1 is SGHVS and CDR2 is FQNEAQ. The CDR3 DNA is TGTGCCAGCAGCCCAGCCCAATCCCAGCGGGAGCAGTTCTTC. This sequence encodes CASSPAQSQREQFF.

V and J are TRBV3-1 (or the pseudogene TRBV3-2) and TRBJ2-3; 8 positions match TRBD2. CDR3 length: 13 residues. Looked up from germline, CDR1 is LGHDT and CDR2 is YNNKEL (reference sequence). The ends lost 5 bases at V and 5 bases at J; junction bases unmatched: 3. The CDR3 region has the DNA TGTGCCAGCAGCACCACTAGCGGAGATACGCAGTATTTT. Translating gives CASSTTSGDTQYF.

For the CDR3, the DNA is TGTGCCAGCAGCCTCCGGAGTCCCGGGGAGCTGTTTTTT. It codes for CASSLRSPGELFF. The chain recombines TRBV7-3 with TRBJ2-2; D uncertain. The CDR3 is made up of 13 amino acids. Trimming took 5 bases from V and 6 from J, leaving 10 bases between them. The germline V gene encodes CDR1 SGHTA and CDR2 FQGTGA.

This chain joins TRBV3-1 (or the pseudogene TRBV3-2) and TRBJ1-1; D gene unclear. Germline V CDR1 and CDR2: LGHDT, YNNKEL (reference sequence). The CDR3 loop spans 14 amino acids. The ends were cut back, 3 bases at V and 4 bases at J, with 12 bases in the middle. This chain's CDR3 is CASSHAEGTTEAFF. CDR3 nucleotide sequence: TGTGCCAGCAGCCATGCGGAGGGTACCACTGAAGCTTTCTTT.

Details on this clone: This sample includes further DNA sequences coding for the same CDR3. The rearrangement uses TRBV18 and TRBJ2-1; 7 positions match TRBD2. The ends lost 2 bases at V and 0 bases at J; junction bases unmatched: 1. Germline loops: CDR1 KGHSH, CDR2 LQKENI. CDR3 size: 15 residues. This CDR3 is CASSPSGGSYNEQFF. The CDR3 DNA is TGTGCCAGCTCACCATCGGGGGGCTCCTACAATGAGCAGTTCTTC.